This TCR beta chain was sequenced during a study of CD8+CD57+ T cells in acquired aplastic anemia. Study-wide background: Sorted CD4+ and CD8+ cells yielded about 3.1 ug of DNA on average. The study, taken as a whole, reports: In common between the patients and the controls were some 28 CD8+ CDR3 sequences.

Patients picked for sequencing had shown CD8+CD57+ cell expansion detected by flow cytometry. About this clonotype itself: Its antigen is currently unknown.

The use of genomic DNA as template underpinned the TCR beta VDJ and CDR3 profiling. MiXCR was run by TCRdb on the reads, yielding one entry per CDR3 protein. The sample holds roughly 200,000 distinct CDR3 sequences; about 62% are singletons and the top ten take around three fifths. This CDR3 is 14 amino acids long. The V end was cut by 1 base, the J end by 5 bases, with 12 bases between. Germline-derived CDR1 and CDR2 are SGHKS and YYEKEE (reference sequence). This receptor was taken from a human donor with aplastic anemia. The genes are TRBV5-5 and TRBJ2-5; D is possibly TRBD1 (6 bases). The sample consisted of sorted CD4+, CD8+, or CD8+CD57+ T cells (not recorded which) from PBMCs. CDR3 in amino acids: CASSLLTGIETQYF. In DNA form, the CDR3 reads TGTGCCAGCAGCTTGCTTACAGGGATTGAGACCCAGTACTTC. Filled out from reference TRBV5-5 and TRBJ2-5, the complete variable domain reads DAGVTQSPTHLIKTRGQQVTLRCSPISGHKSVSWYQQVLGQGPQFIFQYYEKEERGRGNFPDRFSARQFPNYSSELNVNALLLGDSALYLCASSLLTGIETQYFGPGTRLLVL.